Below, 21 T cell receptor beta chains from the same sample are listed, as sequenced in a study of blood T cell repertoires in COVID-19. TCRdb's copy holds only in-frame clones and misses some; the assay was immunoSEQ multiplex PCR. Here the sample spans approximately 52,000 clones, around nine tenths being singletons. The specimen was peripheral blood. The source of these receptors is a man in his 60s with acute or convalescent COVID-19.

A single count supports this clone. The J gene is TRBJ1-4, the V gene TRBV7-2; 12 nucleotides align to TRBD1. Germline trimming cut 1 base from V and 8 bases from J; bases unmatched to any gene: 8. CDR3 length: 17 amino acids. The V gene's germline CDR1 is SGHTA and CDR2 FQGNSA. The CDR3 coding sequence is TGTGCCAGCAGCTTAGACGGGGGACAGGGGGCAGAAGAAAAACTGTTTTTT. This encodes CASSLDGGQGAEEKLFF.

The V call is TRBV4-1, the J call TRBJ1-2; a possible D gene is TRBD1 (5 bases). V was cut by 0 bases and J by 3 bases, with 20 bases left in between. The CDR3 runs to 18 residues. Germline values: CDR1 MGHRA, CDR2 YSYEKL. This chain's CDR3 is CASSQDVERGFRDYGYTF. DNA of the CDR3: TGCGCCAGCAGCCAAGATGTAGAACGGGGGTTTAGGGACTATGGCTACACCTTC.

The V and J genes are TRBV11-3 and TRBJ2-3; TRBD1 matches 7 bases. Germline V gene data show CDR1 as SGHNT and CDR2 as YENEEA. The CDR3 totals 15 residues. The V gene end was trimmed by 4 bases and the J gene end by 4 bases; junction bases not matched to a gene: 8. In DNA, the CDR3 is TGTGCCAGCAGCTCGCACGACAGGGTGCCAGATACGCAGTATTTT. It encodes CASSSHDRVPDTQYF. Full variable domain (rest looked up from reference TRBV11-3 and TRBJ2-3): EAGVVQSPRYKIIEKKQPVAFWCNPISGHNTLYWYLQNLGQGPELLIRYENEEAVDDSQLPKDRFSAERLKGVDSTLKIQPAELGDSAVYLCASSSHDRVPDTQYFGPGTRLTVL.

The table lists this clone with a few counts. The chain links TRBV18 to TRBJ2-1, with D perhaps TRBD1 (5 bases). The CDR3 is made up of 13 amino acids. The V end lost 3 bases, the J end lost 4 bases, and 7 bases lay between the germline ends. The germline V gene has CDR1 KGHSH and CDR2 LQKENI. CDR3 residues: CASSPTAYNEQFF. The CDR3 DNA reads as TGTGCCAGCTCACCGACAGCATACAATGAGCAGTTCTTC.

The chain employs TRBV11-3 and TRBJ2-7, with TRBD2 as a possible D gene (5 bases). V lost 0 bases and J lost 7, with 10 bases in between. The CDR3 loop spans 13 amino acids. Germline values: CDR1 SGHNT, CDR2 YENEEA. The CDR3 sequence is CASSLDPEAEQYF. The DNA of the CDR3 is TGTGCCAGCAGCTTAGACCCGGAGGCAGAGCAGTACTTC.

The J gene is TRBJ2-7, the V gene TRBV11-3, with TRBD2 matching 9 bases. Germline V lookup: CDR1 SGHNT, CDR2 YENEEA. Trimming removed 4 bases from V and 4 bases from J; junction bases left unmatched: 8. There are 15 residues in the CDR3. The CDR3 bases are TGTGCCAGCAGCTCCCGTCAGCGGGGGGCATACGAGCAGTACTTC. Protein product: CASSSRQRGAYEQYF.

This clone was seen once. The rearrangement uses TRBV19 and TRBJ1-2; D not resolved. The V gene's germline CDR1 is LNHDA and CDR2 SQIVND (reference sequence). The CDR3 contains 16 residues. The V end lost 3 bases, the J end lost 2 bases, and 16 bases lay between the germline ends. Here the CDR3 DNA reads TGTGCCAGTAGTATGATCGTCAGTCAACGCAACTATGGCTACACCTTC. This codes for CASSMIVSQRNYGYTF.

This chain links TRBV27 with TRBJ2-5; the match to TRBD2 covers 13 bases. Germline values: CDR1 MNHEY, CDR2 SMNVEV (reference sequence). Trimming removed 5 bases from V and 4 bases from J; junction bases left unmatched: 1. This CDR3 region has 14 residues. In DNA, the CDR3 is TGTGCCAGCAGTCGACTAGCGGGAGGAGAGACCCAGTACTTC. Residues: CASSRLAGGETQYF.

Here the CDR3 reads CASSTSGMGKTQYF. The CDR3 region has the DNA TGTGCCAGCAGTACTAGCGGGATGGGAAAGACCCAGTACTTC. The rearrangement links TRBV2 to TRBJ2-5; 10 bases are shared with TRBD2. The CDR3 extends over 14 amino acids. The J segment lost 6 bases and the V segment lost 5 bases, leaving 6 bases of the junction unmatched. Germline-derived CDR1 and CDR2 are SNHLY and FYNNEI.

CDR3 protein: CASSETDRASGNTIYF. The CDR3 nucleotides are TGTGCCAGCAGTGAGACGGACAGGGCCTCTGGAAACACCATATATTTT. The rearrangement links TRBV25-1 to TRBJ1-3; TRBD1 aligns across 8 bases. Per germline, CDR1 MGHDK and CDR2 SYGVNS. CDR3 length: 16 residues. Losses at the gene ends were 3 bases for V and 0 bases for J; bases not matched to a gene: 4.

The chain links TRBV28 to TRBJ2-5; 13 nucleotides agree with TRBD2. Germline CDR1 reads MDHEN; CDR2 reads SYDVKM. Unmatched junction bases numbered 23, after V lost 5 bases and J lost 5 bases. This CDR3 region has 21 residues. The CDR3 loop is CASSPVPGLAGKRFGLETQYF. The CDR3 DNA is TGTGCCAGCAGTCCTGTCCCGGGACTAGCGGGGAAACGCTTTGGTTTGGAGACCCAGTACTTC.

CDR3 DNA sequence: TGCGCCGCCCTCCCTCCCGCCCGGGAGGGCCCATTTGACTACGAGCAGTACTTC. It translates to CAALPPAREGPFDYEQYF. The chain is built from TRBV10-1 and TRBJ2-7, with 8 bases lining up with TRBD2. The CDR3 is 18 amino acids. Trimming cost V 11 bases and J 3 bases; bases outside gene matches: 24. The germline V gene has CDR1 WNHNN and CDR2 SYGVQD (reference sequence).

J is TRBJ1-6 and V is TRBV20-1; 7 bases agree with TRBD1. V lost 5 bases to trimming and J lost 17 bases; unmatched junction nucleotides: 6. This CDR3 contains 10 residues. Looked up from germline, CDR1 is DFQATT and CDR2 is SNEGSKA (reference sequence). Written as DNA, the CDR3 is TGCAGTGCTCGGGACAGCCGTTTCCACTTT. Protein product: CSARDSRFHF.

V and J are TRBV6-6 and TRBJ1-3; tentatively, D is TRBD1 (6 bases). V lost 6 bases and J lost 4, with 16 bases in between. Germline V lookup: CDR1 MNHNY, CDR2 SVGAGI (reference sequence). This CDR3 has 15 amino acids. CDR3 residues: CASRPRQARGNTIYF. Here the CDR3 DNA reads TGTGCCAGCAGGCCCCGACAGGCCAGGGGAAACACCATATATTTT.

The chain carries TRBV5-6 and TRBJ2-5, with D perhaps matching TRBD2 (6 bases). The V gene's germline CDR1 is SGHDT and CDR2 YYEEEE. V was cut by 2 bases and J by 2 bases, with 10 bases left in between. The CDR3 spans 14 residues. This chain's CDR3 is CASSFFRGQETQYF. Written as DNA, the CDR3 is TGTGCCAGCAGCTTTTTTCGGGGGCAAGAGACCCAGTACTTC.

The V gene is TRBV7-9, the J gene TRBJ2-2; the D gene is possibly TRBD2 (7 bases). This CDR3 is 14 amino acids long. CDR1 is SEHNR and CDR2 is FQNEAQ in the germline V gene (reference sequence). Trimming stripped 0 bases from V and 8 bases from J, with 10 bases between. The CDR3 reads CASSLAGGPGELFF. Here the CDR3 DNA reads TGTGCCAGCAGCTTAGCGGGGGGGCCAGGGGAGCTGTTTTTT.

The chain links TRBV3-1 (or the pseudogene TRBV3-2) to TRBJ2-7; 11 bases fit TRBD2. J lost 7 bases, V lost 0 bases, and 11 bases had no gene match. Germline V lookup: CDR1 LGHDT, CDR2 YNNKEL (reference sequence). The CDR3 is 17 residues long. The CDR3 DNA reads TGTGCCAGCAGCCAAGATGTTAGCGGGGGGGCACCCGAAGAGCAGTACTTC. The encoded protein is CASSQDVSGGAPEEQYF.

The genes are TRBV27 and TRBJ2-5; weak D call: TRBD1 (7 bases). The germline gives CDR1 MNHEY, CDR2 SMNVEV (reference sequence). The germline V and J ends were trimmed by 4 bases and 4 bases, with 16 bases remaining between them. This CDR3 is built from 15 residues. The CDR3 bases are TGTGCCAGCAGTTATCAGGGGGGAAGTGCAGAGACCCAGTACTTC. It translates to CASSYQGGSAETQYF.

V is TRBV2 and J is TRBJ1-5; the D gene is possibly TRBD1 (6 bases). The V and J ends lost 6 bases and 2 bases respectively, with 11 bases between them. The CDR3 is made up of 14 amino acids. CDR1 SNHLY and CDR2 FYNNEI come from the germline V gene. CDR3 nucleotides: TGTGCCAGCAGCAGCGACAGGCGCAATCAGCCCCAGCATTTT. Residues: CASSSDRRNQPQHF.

The sample holds a few counts of this clone. V usage is TRBV27 and J usage is TRBJ1-3; a possible D gene is TRBD1 (5 bases). CDR3 length: 16 amino acids. V was pared by 5 bases and J by 3 bases, with 17 bases between. Per the germline V gene, CDR1 is MNHEY and CDR2 is SMNVEV (reference sequence). CDR3 nucleotide sequence: TGTGCCAGCAGTCCCGATTTAGGGGTTTATGGAAACACCATATATTTT. Translating it yields CASSPDLGVYGNTIYF.

The chain combines TRBV10-3 with TRBJ2-7; TRBD1 is a possible D gene (6 bases). The CDR3 length is 13 residues. Trimming left V 4 bases short and J 6 bases short, with 13 bases between. In germline, CDR1 is ENHRY, CDR2 SYGVKD. This CDR3 reads CAISGKQGSEQYF. The CDR3 DNA reads TGTGCCATCAGTGGGAAACAGGGTAGCGAGCAGTACTTC.